This TCR beta chain originates from a study of blood T cell repertoires in COVID-19. CDR3 size: 16 residues. V was shortened by 6 bases and J by 7 bases, with 24 bases between the two germline ends. Germline CDR1 KGHSH, CDR2 LQKENI. Repertoires were generated with immunoSEQ multiplex PCR, while TCRdb's copy carries only in-frame clones and drops some. In the table there are 60,000 to 75,000 clones, around 83% of which are singletons. Specimen: peripheral blood. This rearrangement joins TRBV18 to TRBJ2-5; D might be TRBD1 (6 bases). The receptor's source is a human donor in a cohort sampled during active COVID-19. This CDR3 reads CASSRQGGKGGLTQYF. The CDR3 region has the DNA TGTGCCAGCTCTAGGCAGGGCGGCAAAGGGGGATTGACCCAGTACTTC.